A single sample gave rise to the 29 T cell receptor beta chains below, sequenced in a study of blood T cell repertoires in COVID-19. Method: immunoSEQ multiplex PCR; TCRdb's copy keeps in-frame clones and lacks some. The sample records over 15,000 clones, around nine tenths being singletons. Material: peripheral blood. The receptors were gathered from a woman aged 80 or older with COVID-19, enrolled during active disease.

The V gene is TRBV11-3, the J gene TRBJ2-3; 12 bases are a match to TRBD2. Trimming removed 4 bases from V and 4 bases from J; junction bases left unmatched: 6. The CDR3 is 16 residues long. Germline V gene data show CDR1 as SGHNT and CDR2 as YENEEA. The CDR3 spells CASSSSGRAGPDTQYF. In DNA form, the CDR3 reads TGTGCCAGCAGCTCTAGCGGGAGGGCCGGCCCAGATACGCAGTATTTT.

Turning to this clone: A read error may account for a junction end that differs from germline. The V and J genes are TRBV6-2 or TRBV6-3 and TRBJ2-3, with TRBD1 as a possible D gene (5 bases). Per germline, CDR1 MNHEY and CDR2 SVGEGT. CDR3 length: 15 residues. Here the CDR3 reads CASSHSRGSTDTQYF. In DNA, the CDR3 is TGTGCCAGCAGTCACTCTAGGGGTAGCACAGATACGCAGTATTTT.

This chain joins TRBV5-1 and TRBJ2-3; maybe TRBD2 (6 bases). Per the germline V gene, CDR1 is SGHRS and CDR2 is YFSETQ. The V end was cut by 0 bases, the J end by 6 bases, with 8 bases between. CDR3 length equals 13 residues. Here the CDR3 reads CASSLESGDTQYF. DNA of the CDR3: TGCGCCAGCAGCTTGGAGAGCGGGGATACGCAGTATTTT.

This clone was observed a single time. V and J are TRBV4-2 and TRBJ2-5; tentatively, D is TRBD1 (6 bases). Trimming left V 0 bases short and J 4 bases short, with 12 bases between. The CDR3 is 15 amino acids. CDR1 is LGHNA, CDR2 YNFKEQ, per germline. The CDR3 protein is CASSQEWAGVETQYF. The DNA of the CDR3 is TGTGCCAGCAGCCAAGAGTGGGCAGGGGTAGAGACCCAGTACTTC.

V is TRBV5-1 and J is TRBJ1-4, with 9 bases lining up with TRBD1. V shed 0 bases and J 7 bases; nucleotides not matched to a gene: 7. CDR1 is SGHRS, CDR2 YFSETQ, per germline. There are 16 residues in the CDR3. The CDR3 DNA reads TGCGCCAGCAGCTTGGAGGGGACAGGGACCGGTGAAAAACTGTTTTTT. It is translated as CASSLEGTGTGEKLFF.

The V and J genes are TRBV2 and TRBJ1-1; D gene unclear. Germline-derived CDR1 and CDR2 are SNHLY and FYNNEI. The V gene lost 7 bases and the J gene lost 2 bases, with 17 bases spanning the gap. The CDR3 contains 15 residues. DNA for the CDR3: TGTGCCAGCAAATTGAGCGTCTCCATCAACACTGAAGCTTTCTTT. Protein sequence: CASKLSVSINTEAFF. The variable domain in full, with the rest retrieved from reference TRBV2 and TRBJ1-1, is EPEVTQTPSHQVTQMGQEVILRCVPISNHLYFYWYRQILGQKVEFLVSFYNNEISEKSEIFDDQFSVERPDGSNFTLKIRSTKLEDSAMYFCASKLSVSINTEAFFGQGTRLTVV.

The J gene is TRBJ1-2, the V gene TRBV2; D is perhaps TRBD1 (6 bases). This CDR3 has 13 residues. Deletions cut 5 bases from V and 7 bases from J, with 14 bases between. CDR1 and CDR2 (germline): SNHLY, FYNNEI. The CDR3 DNA reads as TGTGCCAGCAGTCCGCAGGACAGCGCTGGCTACACCTTC. Protein product: CASSPQDSAGYTF.

The J gene is TRBJ2-3, the V gene TRBV4-3; D might be TRBD1 (5 bases). V lost 1 base and J 2 bases, leaving 13 bases between the germline ends. The CDR3 sequence is 16 residues long. From germline, CDR1 is LGHNA and CDR2 YSLEER. The CDR3, as DNA: TGCGCCAGCAGCCAAGGCACGGCAGGGATCACAGATACGCAGTATTTT. Protein sequence: CASSQGTAGITDTQYF.

This chain connects TRBV5-6 to TRBJ1-6; 8 bases line up with TRBD1. The CDR3 consists of 16 residues. Germline lookup yields CDR1 SGHDT and CDR2 YYEEEE. Trimming took 3 bases from V and 10 from J; bases not matched to a gene: 12. CDR3 nucleotide sequence: TGTGCCAGCAGCTCCCCCCGACAGGGGAGCGGATCACCCCTCCACTTT. Its translation: CASSSPRQGSGSPLHF.

The chain is built from TRBV6-6 and TRBJ2-2; 9 bases match TRBD2. Germline V gene sequence: CDR1 MNHNY, CDR2 SVGAGI (reference sequence). The CDR3 is 17 amino acids. The J segment lost 2 bases and the V segment lost 5 bases, leaving 9 bases of the junction unmatched. The CDR3 region is CASSPGERGVNTGELFF. The CDR3 DNA reads TGTGCCAGCAGTCCCGGCGAGCGGGGGGTAAACACCGGGGAGCTGTTTTTT.

The V and J genes are TRBV9 and TRBJ2-7; 8 nucleotides align to TRBD1. This CDR3 is 15 amino acids long. Germline V CDR1 and CDR2: SGDLS, YYNGEE. Trimming took 0 bases from V and 12 from J; bases not matched to a gene: 14. CDR3 sequence (DNA): TGTGCCAGCAGCGTAGGGGACAGGCGAGAAAGGAGACTGTACTTC. It codes for CASSVGDRRERRLYF.

This chain links TRBV27 with TRBJ2-3, with 8 positions matching TRBD2. Looked up from germline, CDR1 is MNHEY and CDR2 is SMNVEV (reference sequence). Trimming removed 4 bases from V and 1 base from J; junction bases left unmatched: 4. This CDR3 comprises 15 residues. As DNA, the CDR3 is TGTGCCAGCAGTTCCCGGGGGGGTGGCACAGATACGCAGTATTTT. Translation: CASSSRGGGTDTQYF.

J is TRBJ1-5 and V is TRBV15; tentative D call: TRBD1 (6 bases). The germline CDR1 and CDR2 sequences are LNHNV and YYDKDF (reference sequence). V was trimmed by 0 bases and J by 6 bases, leaving 12 bases between them. The CDR3 is 15 residues long. The CDR3 DNA reads TGTGCCACCAGCAGAGAGGGGGGGCCCACTCAGCCCCAGCATTTT. Its protein is CATSREGGPTQPQHF.

This chain joins TRBV27 and TRBJ2-1; D is possibly TRBD1 (5 bases). CDR1 and CDR2 from the germline V gene are MNHEY and SMNVEV (reference sequence). The V and J ends lost 4 bases and 4 bases respectively, with 8 bases between them. This CDR3 has 13 residues. CDR3 amino acids: CASSYRGYNEQFF. In DNA form, the CDR3 reads TGTGCCAGCAGTTATAGGGGTTACAATGAGCAGTTCTTC.

This chain connects TRBV27 to TRBJ2-2; 11 positions match TRBD2. This CDR3 spans 21 amino acids. Germline CDR1 and CDR2: MNHEY and SMNVEV (reference sequence). Germline trimming cut 10 bases from V and 1 base from J; bases unmatched to any gene: 23. CDR3: CAIHSQGLADTAILNTGELFF. The CDR3 nucleotides are TGTGCCATCCACTCCCAGGGACTAGCGGATACCGCCATACTGAACACCGGGGAGCTGTTTTTT.

The V and J genes are TRBV7-2 and TRBJ2-1; 8 nucleotides match TRBD2. The CDR3 consists of 16 residues. With 0 bases clipped from V and 5 bases from J, the junction kept 6 bases outside the gene matches. Per the germline V gene, CDR1 is SGHTA and CDR2 is FQGNSA. CDR3: CASSLAGTRLHNEQFF. The CDR3 DNA sequence: TGTGCCAGCAGCTTAGCGGGGACTAGACTGCACAATGAGCAGTTCTTC.

The V call is TRBV18, the J call TRBJ2-3; D is perhaps TRBD1 (6 bases). V was cut by 5 bases and J by 6 bases, with 15 bases left in between. The germline gives CDR1 KGHSH, CDR2 LQKENI. The CDR3 is 14 residues long. The CDR3 here is CASSAWTDSDTQYF. For the CDR3, the DNA is TGTGCCAGCTCAGCTTGGACAGATTCCGATACGCAGTATTTT.

The chain links TRBV30 to TRBJ2-7, with TRBD2 matching 11 bases. Germline V gives CDR1 GTSNPN, CDR2 SVGIG (reference sequence). J gave up 2 bases and V 8 bases, and 8 bases lay outside the gene matches. CDR3 length equals 14 residues. The chain's CDR3 is CAPPSGGFPYEQYF. CDR3 sequence (DNA): TGTGCCCCCCCTAGCGGGGGGTTCCCCTACGAGCAGTACTTC.

The chain uses TRBV19 and TRBJ2-1; D perhaps matches TRBD2 (6 bases). The CDR3 has 15 amino acids. Trimming cost V 3 bases and J 0 bases, with 9 bases left between them. CDR1 and CDR2 from the germline V gene are LNHDA and SQIVND (reference sequence). The DNA of the CDR3 is TGTGCCAGTAGTATTAGCGGCAGCTCCTACAATGAGCAGTTCTTC. Its translation is CASSISGSSYNEQFF.

V and J are TRBV28 and TRBJ1-6; TRBD1 matches at 8 bases. Trimming took 6 bases from V and 9 from J; bases not matched to a gene: 10. CDR3 length: 15 residues. Germline lookup yields CDR1 MDHEN and CDR2 SYDVKM. In nucleotides, the CDR3 is TGTGCCAGCAGATACGACAGGGGCGCAAGTTCACCCCTCCACTTT. Protein product: CASRYDRGASSPLHF.

The chain is built from TRBV5-4 and TRBJ2-1; 8 bases match TRBD2. J lost 8 bases, V lost 6 bases, and 7 bases had no gene match. The length of the CDR3 is 13 residues. The germline V gene has CDR1 SGHNT and CDR2 YYREEE (reference sequence). CDR3 residues: CASKTSGRDEQFF. CDR3 nucleotides: TGTGCCAGCAAAACTAGCGGAAGGGATGAGCAGTTCTTC.

The chain couples TRBV15 to TRBJ2-3; D is uncertain. The CDR3 runs to 17 residues. Germline CDR1 and CDR2: LNHNV and YYDKDF (reference sequence). V lost 1 base to trimming and J lost 5 bases, with 19 bases between them. The CDR3 nucleotides read TGTGCCACCAGCAGAGGCGTAGTTGTAGATGCGAAAGATACGCAGTATTTT. Amino acids: CATSRGVVVDAKDTQYF.

In DNA form, the CDR3 reads TGTGCCAGCAGCTTCGGGACAACTCAAGAGACCCAGTACTTC. Residues: CASSFGTTQETQYF. The V gene is TRBV5-4, the J gene TRBJ2-5, with D perhaps matching TRBD1 (6 bases). The length of the CDR3 is 14 residues. CDR1 is SGHNT, CDR2 YYREEE, per germline (reference sequence). V was pared by 2 bases and J by 2 bases, with 10 bases between.

The chain recombines TRBV10-1 with TRBJ1-1, with 7 bases matching TRBD1. The germline V gene has CDR1 WNHNN and CDR2 SYGVQD (reference sequence). V gave up 4 bases and J gave up 0 bases; unmatched junction bases: 8. The CDR3 spans 16 residues. CDR3 nucleotide sequence: TGCGCCAGCAGTGGAGCGACAGGGACAATGAACACTGAAGCTTTCTTT. Its translation: CASSGATGTMNTEAFF.

This clone was seen only once. The CDR3 loop is CAGSMGGRMNSPLHF. The CDR3 bases are TGTGCCGGATCGATGGGGGGACGGATGAATTCACCCCTCCACTTT. The chain is built from TRBV5-4 and TRBJ1-6; D may be TRBD1 (5 bases). V dropped 10 bases and J dropped 7 bases, with 21 bases sitting between them. The CDR3 is 15 amino acids. The germline V gene has CDR1 SGHNT and CDR2 YYREEE (reference sequence).

This clone was seen more than once but under ten times. The chain links TRBV5-1 to TRBJ2-7, with a possible D match to TRBD1 (5 bases). The CDR3 totals 13 residues. Per germline, CDR1 SGHRS and CDR2 YFSETQ. Trimming stripped 1 base from V and 1 base from J, with 6 bases between. CDR3 sequence: CASSLQGSYEQYF. The CDR3 DNA sequence: TGCGCCAGCAGCTTGCAGGGTTCCTACGAGCAGTACTTC.

The chain recombines TRBV28 with TRBJ1-4, with TRBD1 matching over 10 bases. The ends lost 6 bases at V and 6 bases at J; junction bases unmatched: 7. Per germline, CDR1 MDHEN and CDR2 SYDVKM. The CDR3 loop spans 15 amino acids. This CDR3 reads CASSLGGTGDEKLFF. CDR3 sequence (DNA): TGTGCCAGCAGCTTGGGCGGGACAGGGGATGAAAAACTGTTTTTT.

This rearrangement joins TRBV6-1 to TRBJ1-2; 8 bases align to TRBD1. CDR1 and CDR2 from the germline V gene are MNHNS and SASEGT. Trimming at V came to 6 bases and at J to 5 bases, leaving 11 bases not matched to a gene. The CDR3 is 15 amino acids. The CDR3 nucleotides read TGTGCCAGCAGCTCTAGACAGGGGATGGTGTATGGCTACACCTTC. Translating it yields CASSSRQGMVYGYTF.

V gene TRBV27 combines with J gene TRBJ2-7, with 9 bases that match TRBD2. Germline CDR1 reads MNHEY; CDR2 reads SMNVEV (reference sequence). Trimming took 0 bases from V and 12 from J; bases not matched to a gene: 6. CDR3 length equals 13 residues. CDR3 loop: CASSLSRLADPYF. DNA for the CDR3: TGTGCCAGCAGTTTATCGAGACTAGCGGATCCGTACTTC.